The clone carrying this T cell receptor beta chain was recorded once. Antigen specificity is unknown. Distinct nucleotide sequences in the sample also encode this CDR3. This sample is drawn from a study of shared clonotypes between healthy human individuals. Regarding the study as a whole: The generation probabilities recorded for non-shared clonotypes fell below those of clonotypes shared by all four donors.

Several immunoSEQ 96-well plates shared each subset's DNA, each plate a replicate. Libraries were prepared by immunoSEQ multiplex PCR; TCRdb keeps only in-frame clonotypes and omits some of them. The table has around 1,000,000 clones, 60% to 80% seen once. This CDR3 has 10 residues. Germline assignment: CDR1 SNHLY and CDR2 FYNNEI. V dropped 6 bases and J dropped 1 base, with 0 bases sitting between them. Source material: memory CD4+ T cells from PBMCs. Subset meaning: CD45RA-negative fraction. The source is a man younger than 35 in good health. Some clones in this sample may be carry-over from other donors' samples. The chain has TRBV2 and TRBJ2-5, with unresolved D. CDR3: CASSQETQYF. The DNA for the CDR3 is TGTGCCAGCAGCCAAGAGACCCAGTACTTC. The full variable domain, completed using reference TRBV2 and TRBJ2-5, is EPEVTQTPSHQVTQMGQEVILRCVPISNHLYFYWYRQILGQKVEFLVSFYNNEISEKSEIFDDQFSVERPDGSNFTLKIRSTKLEDSAMYFCASSQETQYFGPGTRLLVL.